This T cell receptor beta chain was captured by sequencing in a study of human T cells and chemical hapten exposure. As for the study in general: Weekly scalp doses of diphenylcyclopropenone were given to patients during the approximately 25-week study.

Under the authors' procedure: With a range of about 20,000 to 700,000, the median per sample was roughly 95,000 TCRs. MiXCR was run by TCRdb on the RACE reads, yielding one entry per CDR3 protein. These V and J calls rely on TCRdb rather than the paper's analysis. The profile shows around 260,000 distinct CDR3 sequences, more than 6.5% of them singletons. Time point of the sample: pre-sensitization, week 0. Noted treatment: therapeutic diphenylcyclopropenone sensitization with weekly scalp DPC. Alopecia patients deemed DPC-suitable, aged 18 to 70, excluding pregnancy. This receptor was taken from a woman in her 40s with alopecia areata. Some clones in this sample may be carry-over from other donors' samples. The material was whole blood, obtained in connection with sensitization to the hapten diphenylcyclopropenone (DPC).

DNA for the CDR3: TGTGCCAGCAGTTTACGTATGGGAAACACCGGGGAGCTGTTTTTT. This sequence encodes CASSLRMGNTGELFF. The genes are TRBV12-3 or TRBV12-4 and TRBJ2-2, with no clear D. With 2 bases removed from V and 2 bases from J, the gap between germline ends came to 9 bases. The CDR3 has 15 residues.